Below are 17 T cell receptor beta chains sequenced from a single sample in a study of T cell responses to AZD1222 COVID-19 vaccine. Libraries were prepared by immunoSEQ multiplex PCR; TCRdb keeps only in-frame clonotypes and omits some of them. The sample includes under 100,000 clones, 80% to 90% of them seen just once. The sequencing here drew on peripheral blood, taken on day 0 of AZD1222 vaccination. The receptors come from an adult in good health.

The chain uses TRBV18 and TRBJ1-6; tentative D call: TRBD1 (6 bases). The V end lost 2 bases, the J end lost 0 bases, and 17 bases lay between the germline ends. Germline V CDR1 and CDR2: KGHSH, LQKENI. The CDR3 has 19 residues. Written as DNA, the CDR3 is TGTGCCAGCTCACCATGGGGGCCTGGGACCGACTCCTATAATTCACCCCTCCACTTT. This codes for CASSPWGPGTDSYNSPLHF.

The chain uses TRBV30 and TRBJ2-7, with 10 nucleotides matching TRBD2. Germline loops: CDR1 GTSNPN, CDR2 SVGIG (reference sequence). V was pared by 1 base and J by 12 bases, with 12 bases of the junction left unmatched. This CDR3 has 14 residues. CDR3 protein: CAWSGGASSGSLYF. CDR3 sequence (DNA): TGTGCCTGGAGTGGGGGGGCTTCTAGCGGGAGCCTGTACTTC.

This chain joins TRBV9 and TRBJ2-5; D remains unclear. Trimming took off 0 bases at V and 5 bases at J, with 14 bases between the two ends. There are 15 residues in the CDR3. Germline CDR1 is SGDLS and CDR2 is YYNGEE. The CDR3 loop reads CASSVGARPAETQYF. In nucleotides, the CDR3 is TGTGCCAGCAGCGTAGGGGCCCGCCCAGCGGAGACCCAGTACTTC.

CDR3 loop: CASNPGWKDTEAFF. CDR3 bases: TGTGCCAGCAATCCGGGGTGGAAGGACACTGAAGCTTTCTTT. The chain carries TRBV6-5 and TRBJ1-1; D unclear. Trimming took 7 bases from V and 3 from J, leaving 15 bases between them. Germline CDR1 MNHEY, CDR2 SVGAGI. The CDR3 covers 14 residues.

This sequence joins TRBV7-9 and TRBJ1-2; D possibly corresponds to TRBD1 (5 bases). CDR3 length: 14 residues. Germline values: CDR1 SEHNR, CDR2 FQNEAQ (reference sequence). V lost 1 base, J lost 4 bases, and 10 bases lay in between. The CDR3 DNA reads TGTGCCAGCAGCTTAGAGTCCGGGGCCTATGGCTACACCTTC. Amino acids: CASSLESGAYGYTF.

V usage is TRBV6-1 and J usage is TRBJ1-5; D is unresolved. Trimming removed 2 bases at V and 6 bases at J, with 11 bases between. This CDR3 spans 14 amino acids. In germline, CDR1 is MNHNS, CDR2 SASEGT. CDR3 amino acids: CASSEMGMGQPQHF. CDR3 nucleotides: TGTGCCAGCAGTGAAATGGGCATGGGTCAGCCCCAGCATTTT.

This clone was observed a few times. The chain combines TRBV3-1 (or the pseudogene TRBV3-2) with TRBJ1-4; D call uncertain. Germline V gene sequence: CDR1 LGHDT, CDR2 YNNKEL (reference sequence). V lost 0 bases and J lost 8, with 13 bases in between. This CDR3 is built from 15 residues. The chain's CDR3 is CASSQDGRWLEKLFF. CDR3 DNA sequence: TGTGCCAGCAGCCAAGATGGCAGGTGGTTAGAAAAACTGTTTTTT.

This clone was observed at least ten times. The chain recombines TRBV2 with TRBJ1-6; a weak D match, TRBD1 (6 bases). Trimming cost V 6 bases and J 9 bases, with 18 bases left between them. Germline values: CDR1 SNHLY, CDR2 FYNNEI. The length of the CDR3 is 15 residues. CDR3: CASRGDISPISPLHF. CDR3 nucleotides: TGTGCCAGCAGGGGGGACATCAGCCCCATTTCACCCCTCCACTTT.

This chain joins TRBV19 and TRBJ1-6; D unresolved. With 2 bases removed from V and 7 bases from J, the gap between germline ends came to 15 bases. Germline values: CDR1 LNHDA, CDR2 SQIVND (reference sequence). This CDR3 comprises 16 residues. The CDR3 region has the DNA TGTGCCAGTAGTATATTCTCGTCCACGAAAAATTCACCCCTCCACTTT. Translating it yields CASSIFSSTKNSPLHF.

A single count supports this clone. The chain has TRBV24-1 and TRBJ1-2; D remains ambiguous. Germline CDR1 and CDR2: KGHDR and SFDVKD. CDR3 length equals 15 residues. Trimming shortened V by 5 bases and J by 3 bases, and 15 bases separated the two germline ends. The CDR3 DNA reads TGTGCCACCAGTGTTCAGGACGGCTCCCACTATGGCTACACCTTC. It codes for CATSVQDGSHYGYTF.

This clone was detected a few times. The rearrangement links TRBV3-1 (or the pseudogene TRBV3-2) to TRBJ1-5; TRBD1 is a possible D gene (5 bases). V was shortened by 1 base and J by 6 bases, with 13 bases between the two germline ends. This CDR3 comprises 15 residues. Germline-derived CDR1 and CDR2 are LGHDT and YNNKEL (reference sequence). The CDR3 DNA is TGTGCCAGCAGCCAAGGTGGGGGTCCGGTTCAGCCCCAGCATTTT. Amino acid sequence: CASSQGGGPVQPQHF.

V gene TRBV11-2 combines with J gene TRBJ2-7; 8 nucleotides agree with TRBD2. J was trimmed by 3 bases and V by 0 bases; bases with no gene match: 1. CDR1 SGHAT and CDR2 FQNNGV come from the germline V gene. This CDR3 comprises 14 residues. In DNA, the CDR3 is TGTGCCAGCAGCTTAGACACTAGCGGCTACGAGCAGTACTTC. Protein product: CASSLDTSGYEQYF.

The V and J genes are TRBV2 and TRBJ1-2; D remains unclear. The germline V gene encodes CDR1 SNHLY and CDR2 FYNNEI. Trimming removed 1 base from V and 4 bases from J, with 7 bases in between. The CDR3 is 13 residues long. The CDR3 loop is CASSEGNIYGYTF. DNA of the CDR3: TGTGCCAGCAGTGAAGGGAACATCTATGGCTACACCTTC.

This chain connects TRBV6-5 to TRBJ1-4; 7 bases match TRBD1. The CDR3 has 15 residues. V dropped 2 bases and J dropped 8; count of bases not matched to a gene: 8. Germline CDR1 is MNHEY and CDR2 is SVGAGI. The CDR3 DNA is TGTGCCAGCAGTTACCAAACAGGGGTCGACGAAAAACTGTTTTTT. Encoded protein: CASSYQTGVDEKLFF.

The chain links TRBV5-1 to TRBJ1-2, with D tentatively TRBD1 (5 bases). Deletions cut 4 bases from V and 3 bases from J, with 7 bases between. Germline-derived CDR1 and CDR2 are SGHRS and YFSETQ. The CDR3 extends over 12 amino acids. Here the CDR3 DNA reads TGCGCCAGCAGCGGGGGACACTATGGCTACACCTTC. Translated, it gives CASSGGHYGYTF.

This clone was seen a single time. The CDR3 is CASRVRREVGEQYF. In nucleotides, the CDR3 is TGTGCCAGCAGGGTGAGACGGGAGGTCGGCGAGCAGTACTTC. V usage is TRBV6-6 and J usage is TRBJ2-7; 7 nucleotides line up with TRBD2. Per the germline V gene, CDR1 is MNHNY and CDR2 is SVGAGI (reference sequence). The CDR3 is 14 residues long. The trim removed 6 bases at V and 6 bases at J, leaving 11 bases unmatched.

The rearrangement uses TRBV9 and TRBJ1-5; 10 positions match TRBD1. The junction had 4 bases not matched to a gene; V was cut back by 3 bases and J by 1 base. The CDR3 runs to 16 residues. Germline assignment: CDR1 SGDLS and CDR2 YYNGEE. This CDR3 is CASSAGQGNSNQPQHF. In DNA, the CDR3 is TGTGCCAGCAGCGCGGGACAGGGGAACAGCAATCAGCCCCAGCATTTT.